The present entry profiles one T cell receptor (beta chain) with its context. Its antigen is undetermined. The PCR employed 60 Vbeta primers together with 13 Jbeta primers. The method was immunoSEQ multiplex PCR; TCRdb's version includes in-frame clones alone and lacks a portion of them. The repertoire holds 120,000 or so clones, with roughly 80% as singletons. The data were taken from a study of cytomegalovirus exposure and HLA in healthy donors. Study outcomes and limitations: Later on, a genetic analysis was performed. It linked a missense variant in DCLRE1C with V- and J-gene trimming of TCR beta. TRBV6-2, TRBV6-3 and some other V segments were unresolvable in 87-base-pair reads. Using a false discovery rate of 0.05, a later analysis showed that 16,951 TCR beta sequences were associated with HLA alleles.

The CDR3 runs 14 residues. Trimming removed 1 base at V and 4 bases at J, with 11 bases between. The germline CDR1 and CDR2 sequences are SGHNT and YYREEE (reference sequence). The TCR comes from a man younger than 45 in good health and CMV-seronegative. This rearrangement joins TRBV5-4 to TRBJ1-2; maybe TRBD1 (6 bases). The sequenced sample was PBMCs. CDR3 sequence reads: CASSLRGGSYGYTF. The CDR3 DNA is TGTGCCAGCAGCTTGCGTGGGGGCTCCTATGGCTACACCTTC.